A single sample is the source of the 5 T cell receptor beta chains below, sequenced in a study of T cell repertoires in cytomegalovirus infection. For these TCRs, the target antigens are not known. TCRdb reanalysed the reads using MiXCR and keeps one entry per CDR3 protein. The data hold hundreds of thousands of distinct CDR3 sequences, with roughly 30% observed a single time. The sample here was cultured CD8+ T cells from PBMCs, taken from culture after CMV antigen stimulation. The receptors were sampled from a human donor in good health (CMV status not recorded). Some clones in this sample may be carry-over from other donors' samples.

The chain uses TRBV27 and TRBJ1-1; a possible D gene is TRBD1 (6 bases). Germline lookup yields CDR1 MNHEY and CDR2 SMNVEV (reference sequence). This CDR3 spans 17 amino acids. V lost 1 base, J lost 5 bases, and 20 bases lay in between. The CDR3 loop is CASSLFSSDSFGTEAFF. The CDR3, as DNA: TGTGCCAGCAGTTTATTCTCCTCGGACAGTTTTGGGACTGAAGCTTTCTTT.

The table lists this clonotype with many counts. The chain has TRBV7-9 and TRBJ2-1; TRBD1 agrees at 9 bases. J was trimmed by 7 bases and V by 2 bases; bases with no gene match: 6. Germline V gene lookup returns CDR1 SEHNR and CDR2 FQNEAQ (reference sequence). This CDR3 is 15 amino acids long. CDR3 sequence reads: CASSLRDRVRNEQFF. In nucleotides, the CDR3 is TGTGCCAGCAGCTTAAGGGACAGGGTTCGGAATGAGCAGTTCTTC.

The chain uses TRBV6-1 and TRBJ2-3; 8 bases line up with TRBD2. Germline lookup yields CDR1 MNHNS and CDR2 SASEGT. The V gene end was trimmed by 8 bases and the J gene end by 1 base; junction bases not matched to a gene: 8. This CDR3 has 15 amino acids. The CDR3 nucleotides are TGTGCCAGCCCGGGAGGGGACACCCGCACAGATACGCAGTATTTT. Its protein product is CASPGGDTRTDTQYF.

J is TRBJ2-5 and V is TRBV6-1; 14 bases map to TRBD2. This CDR3 comprises 16 residues. The V gene end was trimmed by 6 bases and the J gene end by 4 bases; junction bases not matched to a gene: 7. CDR1 is MNHNS, CDR2 SASEGT, per germline. The CDR3 bases are TGTGCCAGCAGGAATCGACTAGCGGGGGGGCGAGAGACCCAGTACTTC. Translation gives CASRNRLAGGRETQYF.

The chain employs TRBV19 and TRBJ1-2; 7 nucleotides agree with TRBD1. The V segment lost 9 bases and the J segment 2 bases; nucleotides outside the gene matches: 15. This CDR3 region has 16 residues. Germline CDR1 is LNHDA and CDR2 is SQIVND (reference sequence). The CDR3 loop is CASVTTLTQGNYGYTF. The CDR3 region has the DNA TGTGCCAGCGTCACTACCCTCACACAGGGGAACTATGGCTACACCTTC.